This T cell receptor (beta chain) appears in the sequencing data of a study of shared clonotypes between healthy human individuals. Study results and limitations: Rarefaction showed sorted-subset sequencing was incomplete despite large depth.

Trimming removed 2 bases from V and 3 bases from J; junction bases left unmatched: 5. CDR1 is SQVTM, CDR2 ANQGSEA, per germline. This CDR3 has 14 amino acids. The naive CD8 subset, CD45RO-negative cells positively selected for CCR7, excluded terminally differentiated effector memory CD45RA+ cells. To note about this clone: Its antigen remains unidentified.

Assay execution proceeded at the deep level. Assay used: immunoSEQ multiplex PCR; TCRdb lists only in-frame clones, some missing. Of roughly 850,000 clones in the sample, roughly 96% were seen once. The clonotype comes from a man aged 30 to 45 in good health. The specimen was naive CD8+ T cells sorted from blood. V is TRBV29-1 and J is TRBJ1-2, with 8 bases matching TRBD1. The DNA for the CDR3 is TGCAGCGTTGAACAGGGGGCGGGTGACTATGGCTACACCTTC. It yields the protein CSVEQGAGDYGYTF.